The 11 T cell receptor beta chains below were found in one sample sequenced in a study of shared T cell receptors in the human thymus. Assay: immunoSEQ multiplex PCR; the TCRdb copy retains only in-frame clones and omits some. The table lists about 380,000 clones, 85% to 95% of them singletons. What was sequenced was thymocytes. The receptors were gathered from a human donor.

J is TRBJ2-7 and V is TRBV5-4, with a tentative D call TRBD2 (6 bases). The ends were cut back, 0 bases at V and 3 bases at J, with 13 bases in the middle. This CDR3 has 15 amino acids. Germline V lookup: CDR1 SGHNT, CDR2 YYREEE (reference sequence). In DNA form, the CDR3 reads TGTGCCAGCAGCTTGGTTTCGGGAGTAGTCTACGAGCAGTACTTC. It is translated as CASSLVSGVVYEQYF.

J is TRBJ2-3 and V is TRBV5-6; D might be TRBD2 (5 bases). Germline V gene lookup returns CDR1 SGHDT and CDR2 YYEEEE. V lost 5 bases and J 1 base, leaving 17 bases between the germline ends. CDR3 length equals 16 residues. The CDR3 here is CASRPNRGRGTDTQYF. The CDR3 bases are TGTGCCAGCAGACCCAACCGGGGAAGGGGCACAGATACGCAGTATTTT.

This clone was counted a single time. V usage is TRBV5-6 and J usage is TRBJ2-2; D is unclear. V lost 4 bases to trimming and J lost 6 bases, with 7 bases between them. The CDR3 totals 12 residues. Germline V CDR1 and CDR2: SGHDT, YYEEEE. The CDR3 sequence is CASSAVAGELFF. CDR3 nucleotides: TGTGCCAGCAGCGCGGTAGCCGGGGAGCTGTTTTTT.

About this clone: This specimen includes other DNA sequences encoding the same CDR3. The gene calls are TRBV19 and TRBJ2-1; 11 positions match TRBD2. Unmatched junction bases numbered 2, after V lost 6 bases and J lost 4 bases. This CDR3 has 14 residues. The germline V gene encodes CDR1 LNHDA and CDR2 SQIVND (reference sequence). The CDR3 DNA is TGTGCCAGTAGCGGGACTAGCGGATACAATGAGCAGTTCTTC. Protein product: CASSGTSGYNEQFF.

This clone was detected only a few times. The chain links TRBV2 to TRBJ2-3; D is perhaps TRBD1 or TRBD2 (6 bases each). The germline gives CDR1 SNHLY, CDR2 FYNNEI. The CDR3 consists of 16 residues. V was pared by 4 bases and J by 1 base, with 15 bases between. In DNA form, the CDR3 reads TGTGCCAGCAGTGCTGGGACAAGGGAGGGCACAGATACGCAGTATTTT. As protein: CASSAGTREGTDTQYF. Based on the CDR3 plus reference TRBV2 and TRBJ2-3, the full variable domain is EPEVTQTPSHQVTQMGQEVILRCVPISNHLYFYWYRQILGQKVEFLVSFYNNEISEKSEIFDDQFSVERPDGSNFTLKIRSTKLEDSAMYFCASSAGTREGTDTQYFGPGTRLTVL.

The chain employs TRBV10-3 and TRBJ1-1; the D gene is possibly TRBD1 (5 bases). V was shortened by 5 bases and J by 0 bases, with 10 bases between the two germline ends. This CDR3 spans 14 amino acids. Germline CDR1 reads ENHRY; CDR2 reads SYGVKD. CDR3: CAISRDGMNTEAFF. CDR3 DNA sequence: TGTGCCATCAGTAGGGACGGAATGAACACTGAAGCTTTCTTT.

The J gene is TRBJ2-2, the V gene TRBV27, with D perhaps TRBD2 (6 bases). Germline values: CDR1 MNHEY, CDR2 SMNVEV (reference sequence). The ends were cut back, 2 bases at V and 3 bases at J, with 10 bases in the middle. The CDR3 runs to 15 residues. The CDR3, as DNA: TGTGCCAGCAGTTTAGGAGGGCGGGACACCGGGGAGCTGTTTTTT. It translates to CASSLGGRDTGELFF.

The chain recombines TRBV28 with TRBJ1-5, with 9 bases aligning to TRBD1. J lost 5 bases, V lost 4 bases, and 9 bases had no gene match. The length of the CDR3 is 16 residues. Germline-derived CDR1 and CDR2 are MDHEN and SYDVKM. The CDR3 loop is CASSSTPYRGHQPQHF. The CDR3 DNA is TGTGCCAGCAGTTCGACCCCATACAGGGGGCATCAGCCCCAGCATTTT.

The chain recombines TRBV29-1 with TRBJ2-5, with 7 bases identical to TRBD1. CDR1 and CDR2 (germline): SQVTM, ANQGSEA. Germline trimming cut 3 bases from V and 0 bases from J; bases unmatched to any gene: 10. The CDR3 consists of 16 residues. DNA of the CDR3: TGCAGCGTTGATCCTCCGGGACAGACGGACCAAGAGACCCAGTACTTC. Translated, it gives CSVDPPGQTDQETQYF.

This chain links TRBV4-2 with TRBJ2-3; 7 bases are shared with TRBD2. Germline CDR1 reads LGHNA; CDR2 reads YNFKEQ. The CDR3 runs to 15 residues. After removal of 7 bases from V and 2 bases from J, the junction contained 9 bases not matched to a gene. The chain's CDR3 is CASKTREGPTDTQYF. The CDR3 DNA reads as TGTGCCAGCAAAACCAGGGAGGGTCCCACAGATACGCAGTATTTT.

The rearrangement uses TRBV5-1 and TRBJ2-7; TRBD1 aligns across 11 bases. The trim removed 4 bases at V and 7 bases at J, leaving 10 bases unmatched. The germline CDR1 and CDR2 sequences are SGHRS and YFSETQ. This CDR3 has 15 amino acids. CDR3 amino acids: CASSLRTGGRREQYF. Written as DNA, the CDR3 is TGCGCCAGCAGCCTACGGACAGGGGGCCGCCGGGAGCAGTACTTC.